Each of the 25 T cell receptor beta chains below was sequenced from the same sample in a study of PD-1 blockade in mismatch repair-deficient tumors. TCRdb's table, derived via immunoSEQ multiplex PCR, lists solely in-frame clones and lacks some. This sample has 100,000 or so clones, with over 65% found just once. Sequenced material: peripheral blood, taken about eight months after starting pembrolizumab. The source is an adult with mismatch repair-deficient cancer.

This clone came up once. The chain carries TRBV21-1 and TRBJ2-3. TRBV21-1 constitutes a pseudogene. This CDR3 is built from 18 residues. In DNA form, the CDR3 reads TGTGCCAGCAGCAAAGGAAGGTGCAGCTCGCTGGGCACAGATACGCAGTATTTT. It encodes CASSKGRCSSLGTDTQYF.

The chain carries TRBV7-8 and TRBJ1-1, with D unclear. V was pared by 1 base and J by 4 bases, with 4 bases between. This CDR3 is built from 12 residues. Germline V lookup: CDR1 SGHVS, CDR2 FQNEAQ. CDR3 sequence (DNA): TGTGCCAGCAGCTTAGAACTCACTGAAGCTTTCTTT. Translated: CASSLELTEAFF.

V is TRBV7-3 and J is TRBJ2-7; weak D call: TRBD2 (6 bases). CDR3 size: 14 residues. V was shortened by 5 bases and J by 3 bases, with 14 bases between the two germline ends. CDR1 and CDR2 (germline): SGHTA, FQGTGA. The CDR3 protein is CASSPGAGSYEQYF. The CDR3 coding sequence is TGTGCCAGCAGCCCCGGGGCCGGGAGCTACGAGCAGTACTTC.

The genes are TRBV6-5 and TRBJ2-7, with TRBD2 matching over 12 bases. This CDR3 comprises 15 residues. V was clipped by 5 bases and J by 3 bases; unmatched bases: 5. Germline CDR1 is MNHEY and CDR2 is SVGAGI. CDR3 loop: CASSTTGLAGYEQYF. CDR3 in DNA: TGTGCCAGCAGTACAACGGGACTAGCGGGCTACGAGCAGTACTTC.

V and J are TRBV7-9 and TRBJ1-2, with D perhaps matching TRBD1 (6 bases). This CDR3 comprises 14 residues. V was shortened by 2 bases and J by 4 bases, with 11 bases between the two germline ends. The germline V gene has CDR1 SEHNR and CDR2 FQNEAQ (reference sequence). CDR3 protein: CASSLKQGGYGYTF. The CDR3 region has the DNA TGTGCCAGCAGCTTAAAACAGGGCGGCTATGGCTACACCTTC.

The gene calls are TRBV7-9 and TRBJ1-1; tentatively, D is TRBD1 (5 bases). V lost 5 bases, J lost 4 bases, and 11 bases lay in between. Germline-derived CDR1 and CDR2 are SEHNR and FQNEAQ (reference sequence). The CDR3 contains 13 residues. Here the CDR3 DNA reads TGTGCCAGCAGCCCCGGGACGGGCACTGAAGCTTTCTTT. This gives the protein CASSPGTGTEAFF.

The chain is built from TRBV11-3 and TRBJ2-7; D gene unclear. Per germline, CDR1 SGHNT and CDR2 YENEEA. This CDR3 spans 14 amino acids. V was trimmed by 3 bases and J by 3 bases, leaving 12 bases between them. CDR3 sequence: CASSFGRQDYEQYF. The CDR3 DNA reads as TGTGCCAGCAGCTTTGGACGGCAAGACTACGAGCAGTACTTC. The full variable domain, with the rest looked up from reference TRBV11-3 and TRBJ2-7, is EAGVVQSPRYKIIEKKQPVAFWCNPISGHNTLYWYLQNLGQGPELLIRYENEEAVDDSQLPKDRFSAERLKGVDSTLKIQPAELGDSAVYLCASSFGRQDYEQYFGPGTRLTVT.

In this sample, this clone turned up a few times. This sequence joins TRBV19 and TRBJ1-2, with D possibly being TRBD1 (5 bases). The germline gives CDR1 LNHDA, CDR2 SQIVND (reference sequence). V was trimmed by 4 bases and J by 7 bases, leaving 13 bases between them. The CDR3 consists of 13 residues. CDR3 loop: CASSTGTVRGYTF. CDR3 bases: TGTGCCAGTAGTACCGGGACCGTCCGTGGCTACACCTTC.

This chain uses TRBV9 with TRBJ1-1, with D unresolved. Per germline, CDR1 SGDLS and CDR2 YYNGEE. V was trimmed by 0 bases and J by 4 bases, leaving 7 bases between them. The CDR3 contains 13 residues. CDR3 amino acids: CASSVDQGTEAFF. CDR3 nucleotide sequence: TGTGCCAGCAGCGTAGATCAAGGCACTGAAGCTTTCTTT. Full variable domain (missing parts from reference TRBV9 and TRBJ1-1): DSGVTQTPKHLITATGQRVTLRCSPRSGDLSVYWYQQSLDQGLQFLIQYYNGEERAKGNILERFSAQQFPDLHSELNLSSLELGDSALYFCASSVDQGTEAFFGQGTRLTVV.

V and J are TRBV4-1 and TRBJ2-2, with 7 bases aligning to TRBD2. Germline V lookup: CDR1 MGHRA, CDR2 YSYEKL. This CDR3 is built from 16 residues. J was trimmed by 6 bases and V by 1 base; bases with no gene match: 8. CDR3: CASSQGREGRPGELFF. Here the CDR3 DNA reads TGCGCCAGCAGCCAAGGGAGGGAGGGCCGCCCCGGGGAGCTGTTTTTT.

In nucleotides, the CDR3 is TGTGCCAGCAGCCAAGTTACGACAGCTAACTATGGCTACACCTTC. Translated: CASSQVTTANYGYTF. J is TRBJ1-2 and V is TRBV14, with a possible D match to TRBD1 (5 bases). The V end lost 1 base, the J end lost 0 bases, and 9 bases lay between the germline ends. The CDR3 spans 15 residues. CDR1 and CDR2 (germline): SGHDN, FVKESK.

This clone was seen more than once but under ten times. The chain uses TRBV7-2 and TRBJ1-2; D unresolved. The ends were cut back, 3 bases at V and 7 bases at J, with 12 bases in the middle. The length of the CDR3 is 13 residues. Per the germline V gene, CDR1 is SGHTA and CDR2 is FQGNSA. The CDR3 sequence: CASSFGRTSGYTF. As DNA, the CDR3 is TGTGCCAGCAGCTTCGGGAGGACCTCTGGCTACACCTTC. The whole variable domain, filled in from reference TRBV7-2 and TRBJ1-2, reads GAGVSQSPSNKVTEKGKDVELRCDPISGHTALYWYRQSLGQGLEFLIYFQGNSAPDKSGLPSDRFSAERTGGSVSTLTIQRTQQEDSAVYLCASSFGRTSGYTFGSGTRLTVV.

The genes are TRBV7-9 and TRBJ2-7; TRBD1 matches 7 bases. The V gene end was trimmed by 5 bases and the J gene end by 0 bases; junction bases not matched to a gene: 1. Germline assignment: CDR1 SEHNR and CDR2 FQNEAQ (reference sequence). The CDR3 is 13 residues long. Written as DNA, the CDR3 is TGTGCCAGCAGCAGACAGGGCTCCTACGAGCAGTACTTC. It yields the protein CASSRQGSYEQYF.

The rearrangement joins TRBV7-9 to TRBJ2-3, with TRBD2 identical over 10 bases. V shed 7 bases and J 3 bases; nucleotides not matched to a gene: 7. CDR3 length equals 15 residues. Germline V CDR1 and CDR2: SEHNR, FQNEAQ (reference sequence). CDR3 DNA: TGTGCCAGCACCTCTAGCGGGAGTTTTACAGATACGCAGTATTTT. This gives the protein CASTSSGSFTDTQYF.

This clone was detected ten times or more. The chain employs TRBV7-9 and TRBJ2-7; the D call may be TRBD1 or TRBD2 (5 bases each). The CDR3 covers 15 residues. V was clipped by 6 bases and J by 6 bases, with 21 bases between them. Germline V CDR1 and CDR2: SEHNR, FQNEAQ (reference sequence). The CDR3 sequence is CASSQGPGRAGEQYF. As DNA, the CDR3 is TGTGCCAGCAGTCAAGGCCCCGGCAGGGCGGGCGAGCAGTACTTC.

The chain joins TRBV18 to TRBJ2-6; possible D gene TRBD2, 5 bases. From germline, CDR1 is KGHSH and CDR2 LQKENI. The V end was cut by 5 bases, the J end by 2 bases, with 7 bases between. This CDR3 region has 14 residues. CDR3 coding DNA: TGTGCCAGCTCAGGGGAGACTGGGGCCAACGTCCTGACTTTC. Its protein product is CASSGETGANVLTF.

The chain employs TRBV27 and TRBJ1-2, with D possibly being TRBD1 (6 bases). Germline V lookup: CDR1 MNHEY, CDR2 SMNVEV (reference sequence). The CDR3 consists of 13 residues. The germline V and J ends were trimmed by 6 bases and 2 bases, with 10 bases remaining between them. CDR3: CASRRGQNYGYTF. In DNA form, the CDR3 reads TGTGCCAGCAGACGAGGACAGAACTATGGCTACACCTTC.

This clone appeared once. This chain uses TRBV9 with TRBJ2-7; 9 bases align to TRBD1. The germline CDR1 and CDR2 sequences are SGDLS and YYNGEE. The length of the CDR3 is 13 residues. With 0 bases clipped from V and 6 bases from J, the junction kept 1 base outside the gene matches. Here the CDR3 DNA reads TGTGCCAGCAGCGTAGGGGACAGGGCCGAGCAGTACTTC. Translating gives CASSVGDRAEQYF.

This clone was counted between two and nine times. The chain employs TRBV27 and TRBJ1-2; D uncertain. This CDR3 contains 15 residues. Trimming took 6 bases from V and 0 from J, leaving 14 bases between them. The germline V gene has CDR1 MNHEY and CDR2 SMNVEV (reference sequence). CDR3 nucleotide sequence: TGTGCCAGCAGACGGAGCGACAAGGCTAACTATGGCTACACCTTC. Translated, it gives CASRRSDKANYGYTF.

The V call is TRBV14, the J call TRBJ1-3; D not resolved. CDR3 length equals 15 residues. V gave up 4 bases and J gave up 4 bases, with 14 bases separating them. CDR1 is SGHDN, CDR2 FVKESK, per germline. In DNA, the CDR3 is TGTGCCAGCAGCCCTTTTAAGGCGGGAGGAAACACCATATATTTT. Translated: CASSPFKAGGNTIYF.

This rearrangement joins TRBV11-1 to TRBJ1-2, with 7 bases fitting TRBD1. Germline lookup yields CDR1 SGHAT and CDR2 FQDESV (reference sequence). The V gene end was trimmed by 5 bases and the J gene end by 4 bases; junction bases not matched to a gene: 13. The CDR3 loop spans 16 amino acids. CDR3 coding DNA: TGTGCCAGCAGCGGGGACAGCTCTCGAACCTCCTATGGCTACACCTTC. Protein sequence: CASSGDSSRTSYGYTF.

The chain employs TRBV6-5 and TRBJ2-1, with 11 bases matching TRBD2. The ends lost 6 bases at V and 4 bases at J; junction bases unmatched: 5. The CDR3 covers 15 residues. Per germline, CDR1 MNHEY and CDR2 SVGAGI. The CDR3 sequence: CASSKLAGVYNEQFF. CDR3 bases: TGTGCCAGCAGCAAACTAGCGGGAGTTTACAATGAGCAGTTCTTC.

The gene calls are TRBV5-6 and TRBJ1-1; 8 bases line up with TRBD1. V was clipped by 4 bases and J by 5 bases; unmatched bases: 13. Looked up from germline, CDR1 is SGHDT and CDR2 is YYEEEE. This CDR3 spans 16 amino acids. CDR3 sequence reads: CASSATTGVWGTEAFF. The CDR3 DNA follows: TGTGCCAGCAGCGCCACGACAGGGGTCTGGGGGACTGAAGCTTTCTTT. Looking up the rest from reference TRBV5-6 and TRBJ1-1 gives the full variable domain: DAGVTQSPTHLIKTRGQQVTLRCSPKSGHDTVSWYQQALGQGPQFIFQYYEEEERQRGNFPDRFSGHQFPNYSSELNVNALLLGDSALYLCASSATTGVWGTEAFFGQGTRLTVV.

The V and J genes are TRBV4-1 and TRBJ2-7; TRBD1 matches 11 bases. V was clipped by 4 bases and J by 8 bases; unmatched bases: 13. The germline V gene encodes CDR1 MGHRA and CDR2 YSYEKL. The length of the CDR3 is 16 residues. CDR3 DNA sequence: TGCGCCAGCAGCCCGGGACAGGGGGGCTTCCATACGCAGCAGTACTTC. Protein sequence: CASSPGQGGFHTQQYF.

The V and J genes are TRBV7-3 and TRBJ1-1; no reliable D call. Trimming removed 1 base from V and 4 bases from J, with 7 bases in between. Germline V gene data show CDR1 as SGHTA and CDR2 as FQGTGA. The CDR3 has 13 amino acids. CDR3 in amino acids: CASSLNPGTEAFF. The CDR3 DNA follows: TGTGCCAGCAGCTTAAACCCGGGCACTGAAGCTTTCTTT.